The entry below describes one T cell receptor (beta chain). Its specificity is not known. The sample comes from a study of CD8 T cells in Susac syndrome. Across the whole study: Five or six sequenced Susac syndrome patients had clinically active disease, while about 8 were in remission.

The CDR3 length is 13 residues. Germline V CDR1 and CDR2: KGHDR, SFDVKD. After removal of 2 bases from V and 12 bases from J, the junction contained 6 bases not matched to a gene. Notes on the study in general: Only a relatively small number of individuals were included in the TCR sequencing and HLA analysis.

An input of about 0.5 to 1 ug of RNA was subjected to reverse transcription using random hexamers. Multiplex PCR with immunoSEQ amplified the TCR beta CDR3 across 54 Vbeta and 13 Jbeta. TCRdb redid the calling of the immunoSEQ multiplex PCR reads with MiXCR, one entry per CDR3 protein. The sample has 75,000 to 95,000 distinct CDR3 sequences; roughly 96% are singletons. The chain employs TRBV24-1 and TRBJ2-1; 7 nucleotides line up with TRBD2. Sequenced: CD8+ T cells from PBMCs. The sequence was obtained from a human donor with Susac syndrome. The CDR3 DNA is TGTGCCACCAGTGATTGGTGGGGGGGTGGGCAGTTCTTC. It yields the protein CATSDWWGGGQFF.